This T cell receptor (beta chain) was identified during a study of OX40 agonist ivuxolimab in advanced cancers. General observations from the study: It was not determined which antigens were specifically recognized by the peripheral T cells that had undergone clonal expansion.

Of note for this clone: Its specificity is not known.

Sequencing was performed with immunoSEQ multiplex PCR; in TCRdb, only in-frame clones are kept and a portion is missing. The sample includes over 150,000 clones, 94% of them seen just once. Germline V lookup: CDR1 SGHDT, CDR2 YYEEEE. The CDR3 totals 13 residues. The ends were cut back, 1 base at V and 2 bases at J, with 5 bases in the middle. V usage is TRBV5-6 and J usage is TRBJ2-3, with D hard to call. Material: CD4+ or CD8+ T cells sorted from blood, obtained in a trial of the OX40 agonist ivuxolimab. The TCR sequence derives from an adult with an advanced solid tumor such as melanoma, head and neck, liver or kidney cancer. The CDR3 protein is CASSLPDTDTQYF. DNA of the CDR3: TGTGCCAGCAGCTTGCCGGACACAGATACGCAGTATTTT.